The 19 T cell receptor beta chains presented below share a single source sample, sequenced in a study of read filtering for tumor transcriptome and immune sequencing. From about 400 ng of RNA, a library with molecular barcoded alpha/delta and beta/gamma adaptors was made. Via MiXCR, TCRdb re-called the reads, giving one row per CDR3 protein. The sample yields about 38,000 distinct CDR3 sequences, roughly 13% seen once. The sample was a population of CD138-negative cells sorted from bone marrow. Receptors originate from a donor older than 35 with multiple myeloma.

This clonotype came up many times. The chain joins TRBV24-1 to TRBJ2-1; D is ambiguous. The V end was cut by 0 bases, the J end by 9 bases, with 8 bases between. This CDR3 is 13 amino acids long. Germline CDR1 reads KGHDR; CDR2 reads SFDVKD. CDR3: CATSDLSAIEQFF. The CDR3 DNA reads TGTGCCACCAGTGATTTGTCAGCGATTGAGCAGTTCTTC.

A few counts support this clonotype. V gene TRBV6-5 combines with J gene TRBJ1-3; D perhaps matches TRBD1 (5 bases). CDR3 length: 18 amino acids. Germline loops: CDR1 MNHEY, CDR2 SVGAGI. Deletions cut 0 bases from V and 0 bases from J, with 15 bases between. DNA of the CDR3: TGTGCCAGCAGTTACTCGAGACAGACTACCATCTCTGGAAACACCATATATTTT. This translates into CASSYSRQTTISGNTIYF.

This clonotype has at least ten counts. The V call is TRBV6-5, the J call TRBJ2-6, with a possible D match to TRBD2 (6 bases). This CDR3 contains 15 residues. Germline V gene lookup returns CDR1 MNHEY and CDR2 SVGAGI. V lost 5 bases and J 2 bases, leaving 10 bases between the germline ends. The CDR3 DNA reads as TGTGCCAGCAGTCCCGGAGGGGCTGGGGCCAACGTCCTGACTTTC. Translated: CASSPGGAGANVLTF.

Note on this clonotype: The conserved final phenylalanine or tryptophan is absent from the CDR3, which likely points to a read error. This sequence joins TRBV6-1 and TRBJ2-7; D remains ambiguous. Germline-derived CDR1 and CDR2 are MNHNS and SASEGT. The ends were cut back, 6 bases at V and 0 bases at J, with 15 bases in the middle. The CDR3 contains 15 residues. The CDR3 coding sequence is TGTGCCAGCAGCGATTTCGCCGGCAGCTCCTACGAGCAGTACCTC. Its translation is CASSDFAGSSYEQYL.

This clonotype was picked up many times. V is TRBV10-3 and J is TRBJ2-6, with D hard to call. Trimming shortened V by 0 bases and J by 0 bases, and 6 bases separated the two germline ends. The CDR3 loop spans 16 amino acids. CDR1 ENHRY and CDR2 SYGVKD come from the germline V gene. The CDR3 DNA is TGTGCCATCAGTGAGTCGGCCAACTCTGGGGCCAACGTCCTGACTTTC. Its protein is CAISESANSGANVLTF.

This clonotype was recorded many times. J is TRBJ2-3 and V is TRBV9; no firm D call. Germline V lookup: CDR1 SGDLS, CDR2 YYNGEE. The V and J ends lost 4 bases and 2 bases respectively, with 14 bases between them. The CDR3 has 15 residues. CDR3 in DNA: TGTGCCAGCAGCAAGAGCCCATCGTACACAGATACGCAGTATTTT. This encodes CASSKSPSYTDTQYF.

This clonotype was seen repeatedly, ten times or more. V usage is TRBV5-1 and J usage is TRBJ1-1; D perhaps matches TRBD1 (5 bases). V lost 4 bases, J lost 1 base, and 11 bases lay in between. The CDR3 spans 14 residues. Germline V gives CDR1 SGHRS, CDR2 YFSETQ. The CDR3 coding sequence is TGCGCCAGCAGCGGACCAGGGACGAACACTGAAGCTTTCTTT. This sequence encodes CASSGPGTNTEAFF.

This clonotype was found many times. The V and J genes are TRBV6-2 or TRBV6-3 and TRBJ1-5; D is unclear. Trimming removed 5 bases from V and 1 base from J, with 6 bases in between. This CDR3 has 13 amino acids. Germline V CDR1 and CDR2: MNHEY, SVGEGT. Here the CDR3 reads CASSARSNQPQHF. The DNA for the CDR3 is TGTGCCAGCAGTGCAAGAAGCAATCAGCCCCAGCATTTT.

J is TRBJ2-1 and V is TRBV12-3 or TRBV12-4; a possible D gene is TRBD2 (6 bases). The V gene lost 5 bases and the J gene lost 8 bases, with 16 bases spanning the gap. This CDR3 has 14 residues. The CDR3 region is CASSTEGPSDEQFF. DNA for the CDR3: TGTGCCAGCAGTACGGAGGGACCCTCCGATGAGCAGTTCTTC.

The rearrangement links TRBV11-1 to TRBJ2-1; 12 nucleotides match TRBD2. This CDR3 spans 16 amino acids. The J segment lost 10 bases and the V segment lost 1 base, leaving 8 bases of the junction unmatched. Germline V gene lookup returns CDR1 SGHAT and CDR2 FQDESV (reference sequence). As DNA, the CDR3 is TGTGCCAGCAGCTTAGGGCTAGCGGGAGGGCCGGAGGAGCAGTTCTTC. Its protein is CASSLGLAGGPEEQFF.

With regard to this clonotype: The conserved closing phenylalanine or tryptophan is absent in this CDR3, likely reflecting a read error. This chain links TRBV7-8 with TRBJ2-6; no clear D. With 5 bases removed from V and 2 bases from J, the gap between germline ends came to 13 bases. CDR3 length: 16 residues. Germline CDR1 and CDR2: SGHVS and FQNEAQ. This CDR3 reads CASSQTGLPGANVLTS. The DNA for the CDR3 is TGTGCCAGCAGCCAAACTGGGCTCCCTGGGGCCAACGTCCTGACTTCC.

In this sample, this clonotype turned up many times. The CDR3 loop is CASSLNRASEPYEQYF. Here the CDR3 DNA reads TGTGCCAGCAGTTTAAATCGGGCTAGCGAGCCCTACGAGCAGTACTTC. The chain is built from TRBV27 and TRBJ2-7; possibly TRBD2 for D (6 bases). Trimming left V 2 bases short and J 2 bases short, with 16 bases between. The CDR3 is 16 residues long. Germline values: CDR1 MNHEY, CDR2 SMNVEV (reference sequence).

As regards this clonotype: This is likely an artifact of a read error, given a far larger clone one base away. The rearrangement uses TRBV7-3 and TRBJ2-3; D gene uncertain. The CDR3 covers 14 residues. CDR1 is SGHTA, CDR2 FQGTGA, per germline. CDR3: CASSLVDGSDTLYF. CDR3 coding DNA: TGTGCCAGCAGCTTAGTGGACGGATCAGATACGCTGTATTTT.

The sample holds many counts of this clonotype. The chain employs TRBV12-3 or TRBV12-4 and TRBJ2-1; 8 bases are shared with TRBD2. This CDR3 is built from 13 residues. The J segment lost 9 bases and the V segment lost 4 bases, leaving 5 bases of the junction unmatched. CDR3 protein: CASSWASGSEQFF. The CDR3 DNA reads as TGTGCCAGCAGTTGGGCCAGCGGGAGTGAGCAGTTCTTC.

This clonotype came up many times. The rearrangement joins TRBV6-5 to TRBJ1-3; D remains ambiguous. CDR3 length: 13 amino acids. The germline V gene encodes CDR1 MNHEY and CDR2 SVGAGI. Trimming removed 5 bases at V and 1 base at J, with 6 bases between. The CDR3 DNA sequence: TGTGCCAGCAGTAAAGAGTCTGGAAACACCATATATTTT. Translating gives CASSKESGNTIYF.

As regards this clonotype: A much larger clonotype is one base distant, so this may be a read error. This chain joins TRBV20-1 and TRBJ2-7; D is possibly TRBD1 (5 bases). Germline V gene sequence: CDR1 DFQATT, CDR2 SNEGSKA (reference sequence). V gave up 5 bases and J gave up 1 base, with 18 bases separating them. The CDR3 totals 15 residues. CDR3 DNA sequence: TGCAGTGCTGAGGAAGGCCAGGGTTCATCCTACGAGCAGTACTTC. Its translation: CSAEEGQGSSYEQYF.

This clonotype was counted only a few times. The V call is TRBV20-1, the J call TRBJ1-1, with 9 bases lining up with TRBD1. Germline CDR1 and CDR2: DFQATT and SNEGSKA (reference sequence). V lost 5 bases, J lost 3 bases, and 10 bases stayed unmatched. The length of the CDR3 is 15 residues. The CDR3 region is CSAHTGTGFDTEAFF. Here the CDR3 DNA reads TGCAGTGCTCACACTGGGACAGGGTTTGACACTGAAGCTTTCTTT.

This clonotype was seen many times. The V and J genes are TRBV7-9 and TRBJ2-2; D may be TRBD2 (6 bases). The CDR3 is made up of 16 amino acids. Trimming left V 2 bases short and J 4 bases short, with 14 bases between. Germline-derived CDR1 and CDR2 are SEHNR and FQNEAQ (reference sequence). CDR3 loop: CASSLQSGRTTGELFF. Written as DNA, the CDR3 is TGTGCCAGCAGCTTACAGTCGGGGAGGACCACCGGGGAGCTGTTTTTT. Looking up the rest from reference TRBV7-9 and TRBJ2-2 gives the full variable domain: DTGVSQNPRHKITKRGQNVTFRCDPISEHNRLYWYRQTLGQGPEFLTYFQNEAQLEKSRLLSDRFSAERPKGSFSTLEIQRTEQGDSAMYLCASSLQSGRTTGELFFGEGSRLTVL.

This clonotype was counted ten times or more. V usage is TRBV28 and J usage is TRBJ2-7; maybe TRBD2 (6 bases). Germline V gene lookup returns CDR1 MDHEN and CDR2 SYDVKM. V lost 8 bases and J 0 bases, leaving 11 bases between the germline ends. The CDR3 length is 13 residues. The CDR3 sequence is CASRETSSYEQYF. The CDR3 region has the DNA TGTGCCAGCCGAGAGACTAGCTCCTACGAGCAGTACTTC.